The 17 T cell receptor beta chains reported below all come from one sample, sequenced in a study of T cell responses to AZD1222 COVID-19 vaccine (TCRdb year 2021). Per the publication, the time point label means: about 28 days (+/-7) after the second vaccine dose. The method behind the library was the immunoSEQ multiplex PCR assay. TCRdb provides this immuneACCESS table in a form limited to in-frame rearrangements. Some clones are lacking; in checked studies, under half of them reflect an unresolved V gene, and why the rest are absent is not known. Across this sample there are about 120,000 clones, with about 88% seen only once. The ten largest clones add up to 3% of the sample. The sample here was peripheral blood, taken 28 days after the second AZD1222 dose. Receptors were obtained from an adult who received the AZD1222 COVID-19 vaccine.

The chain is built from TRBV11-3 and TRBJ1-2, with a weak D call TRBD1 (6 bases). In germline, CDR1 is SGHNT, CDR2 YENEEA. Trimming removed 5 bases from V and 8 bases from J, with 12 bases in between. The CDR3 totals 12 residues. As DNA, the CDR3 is TGTGCCAGCAGCCCAGGGGTCGGGGGCTACACCTTC. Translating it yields CASSPGVGGYTF.

In DNA, the CDR3 is TGTGCCAGCAGCGAGGTGGTGGGATCCTACAATGAGCAGTTCTTC. This gives the protein CASSEVVGSYNEQFF. This sequence joins TRBV28 and TRBJ2-1, with D hard to call. Germline loops: CDR1 MDHEN, CDR2 SYDVKM. V gave up 6 bases and J gave up 1 base, with 13 bases separating them. This CDR3 comprises 15 residues.

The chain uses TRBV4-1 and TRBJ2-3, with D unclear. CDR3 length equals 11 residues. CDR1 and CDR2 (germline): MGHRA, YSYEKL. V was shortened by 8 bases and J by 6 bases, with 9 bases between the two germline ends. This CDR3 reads CASGSRDTQYF. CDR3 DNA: TGCGCCAGCGGTTCTAGGGATACGCAGTATTTT.

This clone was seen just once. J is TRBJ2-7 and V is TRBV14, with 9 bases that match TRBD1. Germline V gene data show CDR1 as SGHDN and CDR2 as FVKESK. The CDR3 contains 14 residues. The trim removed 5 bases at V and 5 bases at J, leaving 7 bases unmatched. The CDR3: CASSYGTGPNEQYF. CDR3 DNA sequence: TGTGCCAGCAGCTACGGGACAGGGCCAAACGAGCAGTACTTC. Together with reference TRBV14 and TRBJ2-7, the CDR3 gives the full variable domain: EAGVTQFPSHSVIEKGQTVTLRCDPISGHDNLYWYRRVMGKEIKFLLHFVKESKQDESGMPNNRFLAERTGGTYSTLKVQPAELEDSGVYFCASSYGTGPNEQYFGPGTRLTVT.

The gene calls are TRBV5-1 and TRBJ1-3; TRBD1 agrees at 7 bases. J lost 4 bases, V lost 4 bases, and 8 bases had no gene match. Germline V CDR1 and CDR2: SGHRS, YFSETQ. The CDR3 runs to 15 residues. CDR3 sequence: CASSRAGTAGNTIYF. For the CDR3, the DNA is TGCGCCAGCAGCCGGGCGGGGACAGCGGGAAACACCATATATTTT. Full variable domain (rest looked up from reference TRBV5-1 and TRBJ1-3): KAGVTQTPRYLIKTRGQQVTLSCSPISGHRSVSWYQQTPGQGLQFLFEYFSETQRNKGNFPGRFSGRQFSNSRSEMNVSTLELGDSALYLCASSRAGTAGNTIYFGEGSWLTVV.

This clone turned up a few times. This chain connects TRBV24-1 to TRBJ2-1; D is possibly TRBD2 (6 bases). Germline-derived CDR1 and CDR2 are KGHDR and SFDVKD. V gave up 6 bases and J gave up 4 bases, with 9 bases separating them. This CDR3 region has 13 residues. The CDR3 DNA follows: TGTGCCACCAGTCTGGGGAGGTACAATGAGCAGTTCTTC. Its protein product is CATSLGRYNEQFF.

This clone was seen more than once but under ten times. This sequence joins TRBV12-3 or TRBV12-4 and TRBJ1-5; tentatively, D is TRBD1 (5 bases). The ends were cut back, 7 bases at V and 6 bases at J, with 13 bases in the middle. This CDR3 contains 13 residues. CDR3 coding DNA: TGTGCCAGCACGGGACGGCCCGGTCAGCCCCAGCATTTT. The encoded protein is CASTGRPGQPQHF.

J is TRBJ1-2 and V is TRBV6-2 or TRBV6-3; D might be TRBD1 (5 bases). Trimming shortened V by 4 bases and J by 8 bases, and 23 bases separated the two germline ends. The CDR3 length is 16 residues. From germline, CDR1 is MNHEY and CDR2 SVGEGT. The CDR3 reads CASSSPRTEGPRGYTF. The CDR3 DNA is TGTGCCAGCAGTTCCCCCCGGACGGAGGGGCCTCGGGGCTACACCTTC.

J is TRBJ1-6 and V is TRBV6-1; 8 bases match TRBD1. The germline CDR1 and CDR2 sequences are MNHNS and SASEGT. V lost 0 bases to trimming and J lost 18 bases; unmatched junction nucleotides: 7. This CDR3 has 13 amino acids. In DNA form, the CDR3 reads TGTGCCAGCAGTGAAGCGCAGTTTCAGGGGGCCCACTTT. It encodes CASSEAQFQGAHF.

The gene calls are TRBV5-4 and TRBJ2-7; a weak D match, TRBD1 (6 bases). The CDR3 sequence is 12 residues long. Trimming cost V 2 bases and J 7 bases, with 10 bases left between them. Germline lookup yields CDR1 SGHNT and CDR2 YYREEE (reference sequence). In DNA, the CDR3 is TGTGCCAGCAGCTTCTGGGGGCTGGAGCAGTACTTC. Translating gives CASSFWGLEQYF.

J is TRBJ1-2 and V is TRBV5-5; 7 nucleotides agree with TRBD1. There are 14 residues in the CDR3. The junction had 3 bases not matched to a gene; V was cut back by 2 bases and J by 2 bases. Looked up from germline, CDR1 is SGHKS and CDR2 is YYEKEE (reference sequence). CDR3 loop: CASSFQGGNYGYTF. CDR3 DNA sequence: TGTGCCAGCAGCTTTCAGGGGGGGAACTATGGCTACACCTTC.

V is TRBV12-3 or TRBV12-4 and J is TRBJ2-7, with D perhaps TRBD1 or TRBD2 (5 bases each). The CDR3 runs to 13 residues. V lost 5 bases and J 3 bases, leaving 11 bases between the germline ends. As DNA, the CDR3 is TGTGCCAGCAGTCCCGGGACGGTCTACGAGCAGTACTTC. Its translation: CASSPGTVYEQYF.

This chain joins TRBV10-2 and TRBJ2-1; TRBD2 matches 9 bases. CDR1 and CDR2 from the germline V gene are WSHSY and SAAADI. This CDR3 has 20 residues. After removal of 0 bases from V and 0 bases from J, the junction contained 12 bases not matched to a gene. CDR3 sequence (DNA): TGCGCCAGCAGTGAGTCGAGCTTAGCGGGGGCCCTGAGCTCCTACAATGAGCAGTTCTTC. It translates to CASSESSLAGALSSYNEQFF.

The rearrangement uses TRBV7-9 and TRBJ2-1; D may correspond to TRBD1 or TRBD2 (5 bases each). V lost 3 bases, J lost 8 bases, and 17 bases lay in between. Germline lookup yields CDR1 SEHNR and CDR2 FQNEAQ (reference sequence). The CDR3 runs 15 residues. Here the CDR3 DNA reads TGTGCCAGCAGCTTGAGGGCAGGGAACGGCCATGAGCAGTTCTTC. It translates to CASSLRAGNGHEQFF.

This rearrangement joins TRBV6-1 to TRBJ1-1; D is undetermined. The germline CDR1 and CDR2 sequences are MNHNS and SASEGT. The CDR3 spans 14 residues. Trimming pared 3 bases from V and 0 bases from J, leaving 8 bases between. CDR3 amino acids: CASSDPGLNTEAFF. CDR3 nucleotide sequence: TGTGCCAGCAGTGATCCAGGACTGAACACTGAAGCTTTCTTT.

This chain's CDR3 is CASSAGQGGNIQYF. CDR3 nucleotide sequence: TGTGCCAGCAGCGCCGGACAGGGAGGAAACATTCAGTACTTC. The rearrangement uses TRBV2 and TRBJ2-4, with TRBD1 identical over 8 bases. The V segment lost 6 bases and the J segment 6 bases; nucleotides outside the gene matches: 7. Germline V gives CDR1 SNHLY, CDR2 FYNNEI. This CDR3 spans 14 amino acids.

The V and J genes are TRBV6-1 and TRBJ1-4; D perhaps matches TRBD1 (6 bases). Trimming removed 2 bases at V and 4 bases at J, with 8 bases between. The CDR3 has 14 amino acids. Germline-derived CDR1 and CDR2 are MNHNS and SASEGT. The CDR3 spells CASSEWGHNEKLFF. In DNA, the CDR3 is TGTGCCAGCAGTGAATGGGGACATAATGAAAAACTGTTTTTT.